This T cell receptor (beta chain) comes out of a study of T cell responses to AZD1222 COVID-19 vaccine (dated by TCRdb to the early 2020s). With regard to the full study: A total of just over 230 trial participants underwent TCR sequencing, of whom 200 to 220 had received two doses of AZD1222 and roughly 26 had received two doses of the MenACWY control vaccine. Enrollment into the trials was organized by age into subgroups of 18-55, 56-69 and 70-plus years, and those subgroups contained roughly 140, 27 and 60 TCR-sequenced participants, respectively.

Based on the germline V gene, the CDR1 and CDR2 sequences are MDHEN and SYDVKM. The CDR3 holds 14 amino acids from the cysteine to the phenylalanine. Only the CDR3 DNA stays, 42 bases, in frame from base 1. Trimming costs V 6 bases and J 0 bases, and their ends lie 9 bases apart. The CDR3 regions of human TCRbeta chains were analyzed by immunosequencing. As for the original processing: Repertoire TCRs were checked for matches against a reference library of SARS-CoV-2-specific TCRs that had been generated using the MIRA antigen-specificity platform. Breadth was defined as the fraction of unique TCRs that were SARS-CoV-2-associated. Depth was defined as the fraction of total T cells that were SARS-CoV-2-associated. Using the MIRA data, each spike-specific TCR was mapped to the spike region that the TCR reacts to and placed in a CD4 or CD8 class. Log10-transformed breadth and depth values were compared by one-way ANOVA with Sidak's multiple comparisons tests. Imported from immuneACCESS, the table was reduced by TCRdb to in-frame sequences with V and J called. These copies leave out some clones; in studies compared against another copy, an unresolved V gene accounts for under half, and the cause of the remainder is not known. For V, J and clone size, that table is used; D and trimming come from the DNA. Here the sample has 40,000 to 60,000 clones; 70% to 85% occur a single time. Clones ranked in the top ten supply 20% to 25% of the sample.

On this clone itself: It lacks a known antigen. Per-nucleotide qualities are absent, and no much larger clonotype sits a single base away.

The sample's time point, from its label and the paper: baseline before first vaccination. This specimen's treatment or condition label, interpreted: meningococcal conjugate vaccine given as trial control. Vaccinee samples were obtained from the UK trials COV001 and COV002, which included a single-blind randomized controlled phase 2/3 trial of AZD1222 (ChAdOx1 nCoV-19) in healthy adults. For TCRbeta chain sequencing, PBMC samples from trial participants were taken at day 0 and at day 28 after the second dose. Beyond this particular receptor, the publication reports: The 56-69-year group was small, and its depth increase did not reach significance, likely because of low power. Epitopes outside the regions mutated in the B.1.351 and B.1.1.7 variants were reportedly recognized by nearly half of the unique spike-specific TCRs. Participants were mostly white British, with more females than males. The authors suggested clonal diversity may have been underestimated. Conclusions about previously exposed vaccinees are limited because only a handful of AZD1222 recipients were SARS-CoV-2 seropositive at baseline. The whole spike protein was spanned by vaccine-associated CD4 TCRs, and dominant responses were seen in regions 160-218 and 743-854. No day 14 peak-response samples were available, so repertoires were characterized only after the peak T cell response. After two AZD1222 doses, both the breadth and the depth of spike-specific TCRs were significantly higher than at day 0 and than in MenACWY recipients.

This material consisted of peripheral blood, taken on day 0 of MenACWY control vaccination. This clonotype originated in an adult in good health. The sequence joins TRBV28 to TRBJ2-4; no D gene call is confident. The CDR3 reads CASRGRRAKNIQYF. Read as DNA, the sequence is TGTGCCAGCAGAGGGCGGCGAGCCAAAAACATTCAGTACTTC.